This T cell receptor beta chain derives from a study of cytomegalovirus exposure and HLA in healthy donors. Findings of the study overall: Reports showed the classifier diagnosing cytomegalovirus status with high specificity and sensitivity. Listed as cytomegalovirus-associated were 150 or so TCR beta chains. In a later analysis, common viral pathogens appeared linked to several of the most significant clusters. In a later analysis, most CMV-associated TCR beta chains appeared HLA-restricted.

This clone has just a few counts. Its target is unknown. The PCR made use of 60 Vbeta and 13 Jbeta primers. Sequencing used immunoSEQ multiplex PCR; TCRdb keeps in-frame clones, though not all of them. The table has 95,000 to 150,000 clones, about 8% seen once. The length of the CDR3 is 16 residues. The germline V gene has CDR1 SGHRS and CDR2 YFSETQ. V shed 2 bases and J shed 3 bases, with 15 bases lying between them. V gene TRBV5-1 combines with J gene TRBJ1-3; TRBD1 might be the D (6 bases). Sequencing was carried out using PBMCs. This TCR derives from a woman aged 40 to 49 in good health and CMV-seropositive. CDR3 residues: CASSFNTGRSGNTIYF. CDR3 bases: TGCGCCAGCAGCTTTAATACAGGGCGTAGTGGAAACACCATATATTTT. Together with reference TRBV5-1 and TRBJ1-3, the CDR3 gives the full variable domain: KAGVTQTPRYLIKTRGQQVTLSCSPISGHRSVSWYQQTPGQGLQFLFEYFSETQRNKGNFPGRFSGRQFSNSRSEMNVSTLELGDSALYLCASSFNTGRSGNTIYFGEGSWLTVV.